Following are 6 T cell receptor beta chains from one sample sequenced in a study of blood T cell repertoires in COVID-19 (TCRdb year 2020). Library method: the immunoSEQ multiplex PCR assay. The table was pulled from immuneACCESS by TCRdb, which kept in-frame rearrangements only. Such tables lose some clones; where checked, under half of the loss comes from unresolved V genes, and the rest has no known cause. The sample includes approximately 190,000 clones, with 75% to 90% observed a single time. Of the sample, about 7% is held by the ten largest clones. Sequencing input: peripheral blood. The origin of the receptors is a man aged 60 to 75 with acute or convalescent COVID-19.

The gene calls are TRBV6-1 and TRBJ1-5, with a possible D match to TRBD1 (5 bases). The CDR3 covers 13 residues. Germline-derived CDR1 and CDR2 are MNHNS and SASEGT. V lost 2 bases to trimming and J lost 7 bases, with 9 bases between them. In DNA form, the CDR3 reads TGTGCCAGCAGTGAATGGCAGGGCCAGCCCCAGCATTTT. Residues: CASSEWQGQPQHF.

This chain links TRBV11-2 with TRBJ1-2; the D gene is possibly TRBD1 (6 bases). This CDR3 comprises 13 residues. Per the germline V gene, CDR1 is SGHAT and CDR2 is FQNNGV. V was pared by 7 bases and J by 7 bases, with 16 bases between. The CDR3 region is CASTLRGATGYTF. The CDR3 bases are TGTGCCAGCACCCTCCGGGGGGCGACTGGCTACACCTTC.

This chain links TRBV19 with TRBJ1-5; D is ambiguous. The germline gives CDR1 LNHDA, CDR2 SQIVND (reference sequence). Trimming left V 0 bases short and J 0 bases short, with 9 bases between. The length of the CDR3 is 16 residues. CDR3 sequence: CASSIETAYSNQPQHF. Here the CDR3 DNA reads TGTGCCAGTAGTATAGAAACAGCTTATAGCAATCAGCCCCAGCATTTT.

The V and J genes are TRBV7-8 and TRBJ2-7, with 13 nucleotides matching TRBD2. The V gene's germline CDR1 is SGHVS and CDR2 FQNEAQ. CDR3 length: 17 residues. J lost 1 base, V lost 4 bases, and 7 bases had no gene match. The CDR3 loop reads CASSSKGLAGVSYEQYF. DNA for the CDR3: TGTGCCAGCAGCTCGAAAGGACTAGCGGGAGTTTCCTACGAGCAGTACTTC.

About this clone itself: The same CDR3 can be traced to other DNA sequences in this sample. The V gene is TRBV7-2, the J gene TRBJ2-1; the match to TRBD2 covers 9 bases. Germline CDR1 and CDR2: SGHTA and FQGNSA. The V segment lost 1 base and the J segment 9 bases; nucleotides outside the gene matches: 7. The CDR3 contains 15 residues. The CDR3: CASSLVAGGPGEQFF. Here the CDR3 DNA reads TGTGCCAGCAGCTTAGTGGCGGGAGGGCCGGGTGAGCAGTTCTTC. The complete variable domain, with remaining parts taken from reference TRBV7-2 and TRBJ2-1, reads GAGVSQSPSNKVTEKGKDVELRCDPISGHTALYWYRQSLGQGLEFLIYFQGNSAPDKSGLPSDRFSAERTGGSVSTLTIQRTQQEDSAVYLCASSLVAGGPGEQFFGPGTRLTVL.

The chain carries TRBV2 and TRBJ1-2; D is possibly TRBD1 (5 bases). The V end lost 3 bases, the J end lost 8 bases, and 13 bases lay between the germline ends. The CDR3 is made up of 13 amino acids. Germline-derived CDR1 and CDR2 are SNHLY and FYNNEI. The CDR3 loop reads CASSEGQGFGYTF. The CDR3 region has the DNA TGTGCCAGCAGTGAGGGTCAGGGCTTCGGCTACACCTTC. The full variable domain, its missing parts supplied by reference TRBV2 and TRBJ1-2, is EPEVTQTPSHQVTQMGQEVILRCVPISNHLYFYWYRQILGQKVEFLVSFYNNEISEKSEIFDDQFSVERPDGSNFTLKIRSTKLEDSAMYFCASSEGQGFGYTFGSGTRLTVV.